What follows describes a single T cell receptor beta chain. Its antigen is still unknown. This CDR3 contains 12 residues. The V gene's germline CDR1 is SNHLY and CDR2 FYNNEI. V lost 9 bases and J lost 4, with 10 bases in between. The data were obtained in a study of T cell repertoires in cytomegalovirus infection. The study, taken as a whole, reports: Totalled public TCR beta family frequency picked out people who carried CMV plus the relevant HLA. Across the ex vivo response, the dominant clonotypes were HLA-C-restricted CMV-specific TCR beta clonotypes.

MiXCR, applied by TCRdb to the reads, yields one record per CDR3 protein. The sample has approximately 600,000 distinct CDR3 sequences; 40% are singletons. The sequence derives from a human donor in good health (CMV status not recorded). Some clones in this sample may be carry-over from other donors' samples. The source material was cultured PBMCs, sampled from culture after CMV antigen stimulation. The chain is built from TRBV2 and TRBJ1-3; the D gene is possibly TRBD1 (6 bases). CDR3 in DNA: TGTGCCAGTGGACAGCGAGGAAACACCATATATTTT. Encoded protein: CASGQRGNTIYF.